The next 9 T cell receptor beta chains were all read from a single sample in a study of cytomegalovirus exposure and HLA in healthy donors. PCR employed 60 Vbeta and 13 Jbeta primers. Only in-frame clones appear in the TCRdb table, and some are missing; sequencing was by immunoSEQ multiplex PCR. The repertoire holds more than 95,000 clones, with 60% to 80% as singletons. Sample: PBMCs. These TCRs come from a man aged 45-65 years in good health and CMV-seropositive.

This chain links TRBV5-1 with TRBJ2-3; a possible D gene is TRBD2 (5 bases). V was trimmed by 4 bases and J by 4 bases, leaving 13 bases between them. The CDR3 contains 14 residues. Per germline, CDR1 SGHRS and CDR2 YFSETQ. In nucleotides, the CDR3 is TGCGCCAGCAGCCCCCGGGATAGTGCAGATACGCAGTATTTT. It encodes CASSPRDSADTQYF.

With respect to this clone: Other DNA sequences in the same sample also yield this CDR3. The chain employs TRBV28 and TRBJ2-3; D is undetermined. Germline V gives CDR1 MDHEN, CDR2 SYDVKM. This CDR3 has 12 residues. V was shortened by 8 bases and J by 1 base, with 7 bases between the two germline ends. The DNA for the CDR3 is TGTGCCAGCTCGGGTGGCACAGATACGCAGTATTTT. Translating it yields CASSGGTDTQYF.

V and J are TRBV7-6 and TRBJ2-7; 11 bases are shared with TRBD1. This CDR3 is built from 14 residues. J was trimmed by 6 bases and V by 5 bases; bases with no gene match: 6. In germline, CDR1 is SGHVS, CDR2 FNYEAQ. The CDR3 is CASSPGQGGAEQYF. CDR3 bases: TGTGCCAGCAGCCCGGGACAGGGGGGGGCCGAGCAGTACTTC.

The V gene is TRBV19, the J gene TRBJ2-2, with 10 bases matching TRBD2. The germline V gene encodes CDR1 LNHDA and CDR2 SQIVND (reference sequence). V lost 4 bases and J lost 5; bases outside the gene matches: 4. This CDR3 spans 15 amino acids. The CDR3 spells CASSTAGGPTGELFF. The CDR3 nucleotides read TGTGCCAGTAGTACAGCGGGAGGGCCGACCGGGGAGCTGTTTTTT. Full variable domain (remainder filled in from reference TRBV19 and TRBJ2-2): DGGITQSPKYLFRKEGQNVTLSCEQNLNHDAMYWYRQDPGQGLRLIYYSQIVNDFQKGDIAEGYSVSREKKESFPLTVTSAQKNPTAFYLCASSTAGGPTGELFFGEGSRLTVL.

This clone was detected only a few times. The genes are TRBV7-2 and TRBJ2-1, with 8 nucleotides matching TRBD1. The trim removed 3 bases at V and 4 bases at J, leaving 5 bases unmatched. The germline gives CDR1 SGHTA, CDR2 FQGNSA. This CDR3 is built from 15 residues. In DNA, the CDR3 is TGTGCCAGCAGCTTGGACAGGGTCAGTTACAATGAGCAGTTCTTC. Its translation is CASSLDRVSYNEQFF.

The rearrangement uses TRBV29-1 and TRBJ2-7, with a weak D call TRBD1 (5 bases). The CDR3 spans 15 residues. The ends were cut back, 4 bases at V and 3 bases at J, with 19 bases in the middle. Germline V lookup: CDR1 SQVTM, CDR2 ANQGSEA. The CDR3: CSVGRSAGKFYEQYF. CDR3 coding DNA: TGCAGCGTTGGGCGGAGCGCAGGGAAGTTCTACGAGCAGTACTTC.

This clone appeared a few times. The chain combines TRBV6-5 with TRBJ2-7, with 10 bases matching TRBD2. CDR3 length: 13 amino acids. Germline V CDR1 and CDR2: MNHEY, SVGAGI. Germline trimming cut 5 bases from V and 3 bases from J; bases unmatched to any gene: 1. CDR3 nucleotide sequence: TGTGCCAGCAGTAGGACTAGCGGCTACGAGCAGTACTTC. Protein: CASSRTSGYEQYF.

This chain uses TRBV28 with TRBJ2-5; 7 nucleotides line up with TRBD1. The J call may be faulty, since TRBJ2-7 better matches the DNA end. The CDR3 spans 13 residues. Germline V CDR1 and CDR2: MDHEN, SYDVKM. The CDR3 DNA reads as TGTGCCAGCAGCCCGACAGGGTACGGCGAGCAGTACTTC. Its translation is CASSPTGYGEQYF.

The chain uses TRBV2 and TRBJ2-7; D is perhaps TRBD2 (6 bases). This CDR3 is built from 15 residues. V was shortened by 1 base and J by 2 bases, with 12 bases between the two germline ends. Germline V gene data show CDR1 as SNHLY and CDR2 as FYNNEI. CDR3 region: CASSEGRVRTYEQYF. CDR3 nucleotides: TGTGCCAGCAGTGAAGGGAGGGTACGGACCTACGAGCAGTACTTC. Using reference TRBV2 and TRBJ2-7 for the parts outside the CDR3, the full variable domain is EPEVTQTPSHQVTQMGQEVILRCVPISNHLYFYWYRQILGQKVEFLVSFYNNEISEKSEIFDDQFSVERPDGSNFTLKIRSTKLEDSAMYFCASSEGRVRTYEQYFGPGTRLTVT.